These T cell receptor beta chains were read from a single sample in a study of CD8+ T cells in alopecia areata. Libraries were prepared by immunoSEQ multiplex PCR; TCRdb keeps only in-frame clonotypes and omits some of them. The table shows 80,000 to 100,000 clones, with 35% to 45% occurring only once. Source material: CD4+ T cells sorted from blood. These receptors were collected from a human donor with alopecia areata. Each CDR3 is given with its conserved first and last residue. The order of the fields is J gene, V gene, D gene, clone size, CDR3 DNA, CDR3 protein. The D gene is left open where the match is weak. Clone size is stated in some rows and not others, as once, few, many or a class when expanded.

J gene: TRBJ1-5; V gene: TRBV30; D gene: TRBD1; clone size: .; CDR3 DNA: TGTGCCTGCCGGGACAGTAGCAATCAGCCCCAGCATTTT; CDR3 protein: CACRDSSNQPQHF
J gene: TRBJ2-7; V gene: TRBV2; D gene: .; clone size: .; CDR3 DNA: TGTGCCAGCAGTGGGACATTAACCTACGAGCAGTACTTC; CDR3 protein: CASSGTLTYEQYF
J gene: TRBJ2-5; V gene: TRBV6-5; D gene: .; clone size: .; CDR3 DNA: TGTGCCAGCAGCCCGACCGGGTTTACAGAGACCCAGTACTTC; CDR3 protein: CASSPTGFTETQYF
J gene: TRBJ2-4; V gene: TRBV28; D gene: .; clone size: few; CDR3 DNA: TGTGCCAGCAGGACGACGGTAGCCAAAAACATTCAGTACTTC; CDR3 protein: CASRTTVAKNIQYF
J gene: TRBJ1-1; V gene: TRBV29-1; D gene: .; clone size: .; CDR3 DNA: TGCAGCGTTAGGTTTTTAGGGGGGAACACTGAAGCTTTCTTT; CDR3 protein: CSVRFLGGNTEAFF
J gene: TRBJ2-7; V gene: TRBV7-2; D gene: .; clone size: few; CDR3 DNA: TGTGCCAGCAGCTTAGAGGTGGCCTACGAGCAGTACTTC; CDR3 protein: CASSLEVAYEQYF
J gene: TRBJ2-7; V gene: TRBV29-1; D gene: .; clone size: few; CDR3 DNA: TGCAGCGTTGGCGGATACTCCTACGAGCAGTACTTC; CDR3 protein: CSVGGYSYEQYF
J gene: TRBJ2-3; V gene: TRBV4-1; D gene: TRBD1; clone size: .; CDR3 DNA: TGCGCCAGCAGCCGTACGGAGGACAGGCGCACAGATACGCAGTATTTT; CDR3 protein: CASSRTEDRRTDTQYF
J gene: TRBJ1-1; V gene: TRBV6-5; D gene: .; clone size: .; CDR3 DNA: TGTGCCAGCAGTCGTGGGACGGTGGTCACTGAAGCTTTCTTT; CDR3 protein: CASSRGTVVTEAFF
J gene: TRBJ2-5; V gene: TRBV30; D gene: TRBD2; clone size: few; CDR3 DNA: TGTGCCTGGAGTAGCGGGAGGGAGACCCAGTACTTC; CDR3 protein: CAWSSGRETQYF
J gene: TRBJ1-2; V gene: TRBV25-1; D gene: .; clone size: few; CDR3 DNA: TGTGCCAGCAGTGGGAGGGTCTACGGCTACACCTTC; CDR3 protein: CASSGRVYGYTF
J gene: TRBJ2-5; V gene: TRBV27; D gene: TRBD2; clone size: .; CDR3 DNA: TGTGCCAGCAGTTTAAGGCCTAGCGGGGAACAAGAGACCCAGTACTTC; CDR3 protein: CASSLRPSGEQETQYF
J gene: TRBJ2-3; V gene: TRBV5-1; D gene: TRBD1; clone size: .; CDR3 DNA: TGCGCCAGCAGCTTGACTAAAACAGGGGCCCGCACAGATACGCAGTATTTT; CDR3 protein: CASSLTKTGARTDTQYF
J gene: TRBJ2-7; V gene: TRBV28; D gene: .; clone size: .; CDR3 DNA: TGTGCCACTCGGAGGAGCGGGACATCCTACGAGCAGTACTTC; CDR3 protein: CATRRSGTSYEQYF
J gene: TRBJ1-1; V gene: TRBV30; D gene: .; clone size: .; CDR3 DNA: TGTGCCTGGAGTCCAGGCCCGAACACTGAAGCTTTCTTT; CDR3 protein: CAWSPGPNTEAFF
J gene: TRBJ1-1; V gene: TRBV29-1; D gene: TRBD1; clone size: few; CDR3 DNA: TGCAGCGTTGGGGACAGGCCACAGAACACTGAAGCTTTCTTT; CDR3 protein: CSVGDRPQNTEAFF
J gene: TRBJ2-1; V gene: TRBV18; D gene: .; clone size: few; CDR3 DNA: TGTGCCAGCTCAGACGGACTAACTTACAATGAGCAGTTCTTC; CDR3 protein: CASSDGLTYNEQFF
J gene: TRBJ2-7; V gene: TRBV6-1; D gene: .; clone size: once; CDR3 DNA: TGTGCCAGCATCCCCCCCGGGGGATTCCAATACGAGCAGTACTTC; CDR3 protein: CASIPPGGFQYEQYF
J gene: TRBJ2-5; V gene: TRBV5-1; D gene: .; clone size: few; CDR3 DNA: TGCGCCAGCAGCTTGGAAGGAGAGACCCAGTACTTC; CDR3 protein: CASSLEGETQYF
J gene: TRBJ2-7; V gene: TRBV7-9; D gene: TRBD1; clone size: few; CDR3 DNA: TGTGCCAGCAGCCCCACCGGACAGGGGGAAGGGAGAGAGCAGTACTTC; CDR3 protein: CASSPTGQGEGREQYF
J gene: TRBJ2-2; V gene: TRBV27; D gene: .; clone size: .; CDR3 DNA: TGTGCCAGCAGAGCCATGACGAGCCTCACCGGGGAGCTGTTTTTT; CDR3 protein: CASRAMTSLTGELFF
J gene: TRBJ1-1; V gene: TRBV9; D gene: .; clone size: .; CDR3 DNA: TGTGCCAGCAGCGTAGTTCTCGAGGTAGGGGGTCACACTGAAGCTTTCTTT; CDR3 protein: CASSVVLEVGGHTEAFF
J gene: TRBJ2-1; V gene: TRBV2; D gene: TRBD2; clone size: few; CDR3 DNA: TGTGCCAGCAGTGATTCTCTACTAGCGGGGGATAATGAGCAGTTCTTC; CDR3 protein: CASSDSLLAGDNEQFF
J gene: TRBJ2-5; V gene: TRBV7-2; D gene: .; clone size: few; CDR3 DNA: TGTGCCAGCAGCTTAGCAAGGGCAGGTGGGGAGACCCAGTACTTC; CDR3 protein: CASSLARAGGETQYF
J gene: TRBJ1-1; V gene: TRBV28; D gene: .; clone size: .; CDR3 DNA: TGTGCCAGCAGTTCGGGACCCGGAACTGAGGGTTTCTTT; CDR3 protein: CASSSGPGTEGFF
J gene: TRBJ1-2; V gene: TRBV29-1; D gene: .; clone size: .; CDR3 DNA: TGCAGCGTTGTTTGGGATGGCTACACCTTC; CDR3 protein: CSVVWDGYTF
J gene: TRBJ2-5; V gene: TRBV29-1; D gene: TRBD1; clone size: .; CDR3 DNA: TGCAGCACTTCGCCAGGGGGATCTGGGGAGACCCAGTACTTC; CDR3 protein: CSTSPGGSGETQYF
J gene: TRBJ2-1; V gene: TRBV5-1; D gene: TRBD2; clone size: few; CDR3 DNA: TGCGCCAGCAGCACTAGCGGGAGCTCCTACAATGAGCAGTTCTTC; CDR3 protein: CASSTSGSSYNEQFF
J gene: TRBJ1-1; V gene: TRBV19; D gene: .; clone size: .; CDR3 DNA: TGTGCCAGTAGTATATGGAGGAACACTGAAGCTTTCTTT; CDR3 protein: CASSIWRNTEAFF
J gene: TRBJ1-5; V gene: TRBV7-9; D gene: TRBD1; clone size: few; CDR3 DNA: TGTGCCAGCAGTCGGGACAGTCAGCCCCAGCATTTT; CDR3 protein: CASSRDSQPQHF
J gene: TRBJ2-4; V gene: TRBV19; D gene: .; clone size: few; CDR3 DNA: TGTGCCAGTAGTATAGTCTGGCGGGGCGCGGCCAAAAACATTCAGTACTTC; CDR3 protein: CASSIVWRGAAKNIQYF